The 10 T cell receptor beta chains presented below share a single source sample, sequenced in a study of metastatic and nonmetastatic thyroid tumors. TCRdb re-clonotyped the PCR reads via MiXCR. The sample carries over 40,000 clones, 24% recorded once. Each patient went into thyroid surgery without having received any treatment. The sequencing input was blood. Receptor source: a male donor with papillary thyroid cancer or a benign thyroid nodule (not recorded which). Some clones in this sample may be carry-over from other donors' samples.

In this sample, this clone turned up many times. The chain uses TRBV7-8 and TRBJ1-5, with D tentatively TRBD1 (5 bases). The length of the CDR3 is 16 residues. Deletions cut 1 base from V and 0 bases from J, with 10 bases between. The V gene's germline CDR1 is SGHVS and CDR2 FQNEAQ. In nucleotides, the CDR3 is TGTGCCAGCAGCTTAGGGACATTTGATAGCAATCAGCCCCAGCATTTT. Its translation is CASSLGTFDSNQPQHF.

This clone has a handful of counts. CDR3: CASTWTSGDSRENNEQFF. CDR3 nucleotide sequence: TGTGCCAGCACCTGGACTAGCGGGGATTCAAGGGAAAACAATGAGCAGTTCTTC. This sequence joins TRBV6-4 and TRBJ2-1; TRBD2 agrees at 12 bases. The germline CDR1 and CDR2 sequences are MRHNA and SNTAGT. Losses at the gene ends were 7 bases for V and 5 bases for J; bases not matched to a gene: 15. The CDR3 contains 18 residues.

This clone was seen more than once but under ten times. The chain has TRBV28 and TRBJ1-4; weak D call: TRBD1 (6 bases). The CDR3 runs to 14 residues. Germline V gives CDR1 MDHEN, CDR2 SYDVKM. The V gene lost 8 bases and the J gene lost 1 base, with 11 bases spanning the gap. The CDR3 protein is CASSQGITNEKLFF. The CDR3, as DNA: TGTGCCAGCTCACAGGGCATAACTAATGAAAAACTGTTTTTT. Full variable domain (rest looked up from reference TRBV28 and TRBJ1-4): DVKVTQSSRYLVKRTGEKVFLECVQDMDHENMFWYRQDPGLGLRLIYFSYDVKMKEKGDIPEGYSVSREKKERFSLILESASTNQTSMYLCASSQGITNEKLFFGSGTQLSVL.

This clone occurred many times. The chain employs TRBV27 and TRBJ2-1; the D gene is possibly TRBD1 (7 bases). From germline, CDR1 is MNHEY and CDR2 SMNVEV (reference sequence). The V end lost 6 bases, the J end lost 4 bases, and 16 bases lay between the germline ends. This CDR3 is 15 amino acids long. The CDR3 reads CASSPDRDSYNEQFF. In DNA, the CDR3 is TGTGCCAGCAGCCCAGACAGGGACTCTTACAATGAGCAGTTCTTC.

The chain couples TRBV6-1 to TRBJ1-2; 10 nucleotides align to TRBD1. V lost 3 bases to trimming and J lost 4 bases; unmatched junction nucleotides: 5. The CDR3 covers 15 residues. The germline V gene has CDR1 MNHNS and CDR2 SASEGT. For the CDR3, the DNA is TGTGCCAGCAGTGACGGGACAGGGGAGTCCTATGGCTACACCTTC. Its translation: CASSDGTGESYGYTF.

Points on this clone: A much larger clonotype is one base distant, so this may be a read error. The rearrangement links TRBV20-1 to TRBJ2-3, with D possibly TRBD1 on 6 matching bases. The CDR3 is made up of 12 amino acids. Germline loops: CDR1 DFQATT, CDR2 SNEGSKA (reference sequence). With 7 bases removed from V and 0 bases from J, the gap between germline ends came to 8 bases. The CDR3 loop reads CSVQGSTDTQYF. For the CDR3, the DNA is TGCAGTGTACAGGGTAGCACAGATACGCAGTATTTT.

This clone is termed medium-sized. This chain uses TRBV27 with TRBJ2-7, with TRBD2 identical over 9 bases. There are 16 residues in the CDR3. Germline-derived CDR1 and CDR2 are MNHEY and SMNVEV (reference sequence). With V trimmed by 5 bases and J by 0 bases, 8 bases remained unmatched. CDR3 region: CASSPREGWSSYEQYF. The DNA for the CDR3 is TGTGCCAGCAGTCCGCGGGAGGGTTGGAGCTCCTACGAGCAGTACTTC.

The CDR3 here is CASSLSSLEQFF. CDR3 sequence (DNA): TGTGCCAGCAGTTTAAGCTCGTTGGAGCAGTTCTTC. The chain links TRBV28 to TRBJ2-1; D remains ambiguous. The CDR3 length is 12 residues. In germline, CDR1 is MDHEN, CDR2 SYDVKM. Deletions cut 2 bases from V and 10 bases from J, with 9 bases between.

V is TRBV13 and J is TRBJ2-3; 8 bases are a match to TRBD2. Germline trimming cut 3 bases from V and 6 bases from J; bases unmatched to any gene: 17. The germline gives CDR1 PRHDT, CDR2 FYEKMQ (reference sequence). The CDR3 contains 18 residues. The CDR3: CASSLLAGSPHLGDTQYF. The CDR3 region has the DNA TGTGCCAGCAGCTTGCTAGCGGGTTCCCCCCATCTCGGGGATACGCAGTATTTT.

There are many counts of this clone. The V gene is TRBV28, the J gene TRBJ1-5; tentatively, D is TRBD1 (6 bases). Deletions cut 2 bases from V and 4 bases from J, with 12 bases between. The CDR3 totals 15 residues. From germline, CDR1 is MDHEN and CDR2 SYDVKM. CDR3 residues: CASSLAGAFNQPQHF. DNA for the CDR3: TGTGCCAGCAGTTTAGCAGGGGCTTTTAATCAGCCCCAGCATTTT.